This paragraph covers one T cell receptor beta chain sequence. These data are taken from a study of PD-1 blockade in classical Hodgkin lymphoma. Sample time point: cycle 4 day 1 (C4D1), after less than 7 weeks of nivolumab. Every one of the patients relapsed after autologous stem cell transplantation (brentuximab vedotin exposure was variable). TCRdb's table, derived via immunoSEQ multiplex PCR, lists solely in-frame clones and lacks some. The sample records approximately 96,000 clones, under 95% being singletons. The sequences come from peripheral blood mononuclear cells (PBMCs), collected before the fourth cycle of nivolumab. The sequence was collected from a human donor with classical Hodgkin lymphoma.

The CDR3 DNA follows: TGCAGCGTTGAACGGAGCTACGAGCAGTACTTC. Its translation: CSVERSYEQYF. This rearrangement joins TRBV29-1 to TRBJ2-7, with D hard to call. V shed 2 bases and J shed 3 bases, with 5 bases lying between them. The CDR3 totals 11 residues. CDR1 is SQVTM, CDR2 ANQGSEA, per germline.